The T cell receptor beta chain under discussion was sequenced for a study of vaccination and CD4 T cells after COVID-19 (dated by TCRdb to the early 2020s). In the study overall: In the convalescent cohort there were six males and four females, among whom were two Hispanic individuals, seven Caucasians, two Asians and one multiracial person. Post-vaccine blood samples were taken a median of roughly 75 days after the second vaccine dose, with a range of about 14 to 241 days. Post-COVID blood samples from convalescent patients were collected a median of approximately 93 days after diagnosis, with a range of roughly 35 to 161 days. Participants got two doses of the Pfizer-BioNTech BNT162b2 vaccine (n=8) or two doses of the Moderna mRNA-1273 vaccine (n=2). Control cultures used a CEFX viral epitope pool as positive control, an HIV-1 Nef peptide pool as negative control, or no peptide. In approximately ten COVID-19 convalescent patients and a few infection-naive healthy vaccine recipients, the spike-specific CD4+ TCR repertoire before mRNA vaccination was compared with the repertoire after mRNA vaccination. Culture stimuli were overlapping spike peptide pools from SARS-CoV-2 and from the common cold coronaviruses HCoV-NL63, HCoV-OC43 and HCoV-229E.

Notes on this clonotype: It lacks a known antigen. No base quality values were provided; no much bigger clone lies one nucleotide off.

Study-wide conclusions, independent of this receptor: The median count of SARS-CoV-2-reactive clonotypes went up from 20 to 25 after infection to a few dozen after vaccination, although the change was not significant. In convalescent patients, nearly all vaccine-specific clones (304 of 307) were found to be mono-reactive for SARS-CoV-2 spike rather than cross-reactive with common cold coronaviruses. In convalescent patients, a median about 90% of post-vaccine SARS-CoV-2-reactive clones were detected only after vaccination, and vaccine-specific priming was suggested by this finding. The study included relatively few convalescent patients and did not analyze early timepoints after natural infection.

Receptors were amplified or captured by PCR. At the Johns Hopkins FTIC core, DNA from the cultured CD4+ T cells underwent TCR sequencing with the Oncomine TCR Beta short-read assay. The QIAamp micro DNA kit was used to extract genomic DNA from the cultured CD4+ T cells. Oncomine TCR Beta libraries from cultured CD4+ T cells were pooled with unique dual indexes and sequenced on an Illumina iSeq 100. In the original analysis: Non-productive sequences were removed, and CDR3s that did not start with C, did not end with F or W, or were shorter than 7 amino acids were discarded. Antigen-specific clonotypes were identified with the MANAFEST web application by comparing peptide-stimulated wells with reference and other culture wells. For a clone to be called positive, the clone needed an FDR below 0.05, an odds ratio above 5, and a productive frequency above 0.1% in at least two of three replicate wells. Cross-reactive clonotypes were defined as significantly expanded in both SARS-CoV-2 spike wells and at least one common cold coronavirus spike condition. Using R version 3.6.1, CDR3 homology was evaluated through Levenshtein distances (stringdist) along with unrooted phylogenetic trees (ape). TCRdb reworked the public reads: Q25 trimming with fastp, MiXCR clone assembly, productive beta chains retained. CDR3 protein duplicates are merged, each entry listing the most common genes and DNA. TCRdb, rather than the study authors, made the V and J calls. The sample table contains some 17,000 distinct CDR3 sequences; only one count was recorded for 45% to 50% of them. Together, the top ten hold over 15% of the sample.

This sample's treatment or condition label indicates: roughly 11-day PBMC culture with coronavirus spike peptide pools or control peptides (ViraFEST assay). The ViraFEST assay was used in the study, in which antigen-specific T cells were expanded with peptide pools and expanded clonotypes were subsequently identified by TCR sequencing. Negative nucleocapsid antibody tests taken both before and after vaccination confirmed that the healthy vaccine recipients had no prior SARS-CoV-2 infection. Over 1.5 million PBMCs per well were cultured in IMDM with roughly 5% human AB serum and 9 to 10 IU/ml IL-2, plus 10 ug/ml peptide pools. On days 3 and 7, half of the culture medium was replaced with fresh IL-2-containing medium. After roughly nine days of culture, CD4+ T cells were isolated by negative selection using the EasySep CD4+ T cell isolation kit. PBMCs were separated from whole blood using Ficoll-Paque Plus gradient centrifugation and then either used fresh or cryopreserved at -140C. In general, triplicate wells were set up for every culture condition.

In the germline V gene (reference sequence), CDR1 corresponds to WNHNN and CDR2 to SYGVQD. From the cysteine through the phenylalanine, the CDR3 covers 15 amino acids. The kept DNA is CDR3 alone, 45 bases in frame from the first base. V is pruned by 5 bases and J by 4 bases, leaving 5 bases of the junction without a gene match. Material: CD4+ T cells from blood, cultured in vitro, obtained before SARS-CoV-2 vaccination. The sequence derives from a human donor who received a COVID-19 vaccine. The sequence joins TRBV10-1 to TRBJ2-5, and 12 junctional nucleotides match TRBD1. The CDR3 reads CASSPGTGGGETQYF. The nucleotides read TGCGCCAGCAGTCCCGGGACAGGGGGCGGAGAGACCCAGTACTTC.